The 23 T cell receptor beta chains presented below share a single source sample, sequenced in a study of blood T cell repertoires in COVID-19. Using immunoSEQ multiplex PCR, the repertoire was profiled, and TCRdb retains in-frame clones only, with some absent. Of a few hundred thousand clones in the sample, approximately 83% were seen once. Sequences were obtained from peripheral blood. The receptor set was obtained from a woman in her 30s who had recovered from COVID-19.

This clone was seen a few times. This sequence joins TRBV6-5 and TRBJ2-1; 10 nucleotides match TRBD2. V lost 2 bases to trimming and J lost 9 bases; unmatched junction nucleotides: 10. This CDR3 contains 16 residues. CDR1 and CDR2 from the germline V gene are MNHEY and SVGAGI. This CDR3 is CASSYEASGRGFEQFF. For the CDR3, the DNA is TGTGCCAGCAGTTACGAGGCTAGCGGGAGAGGGTTTGAGCAGTTCTTC.

This clone was observed a single time. The chain has TRBV2 and TRBJ2-1; 13 bases fit TRBD2. Unmatched junction bases numbered 10, after V lost 9 bases and J lost 8 bases. Germline CDR1 reads SNHLY; CDR2 reads FYNNEI. The CDR3 runs 15 residues. The CDR3 spells CARGTRTSGSHEQFF. DNA for the CDR3: TGTGCCAGGGGCACGAGGACTAGCGGGAGCCATGAGCAGTTCTTC.

The DNA for the CDR3 is TGTGCCAGCAGCCTGTCAGGGAACCCGTACCAAGAGACCCAGTACTTC. This translates into CASSLSGNPYQETQYF. V is TRBV7-6 and J is TRBJ2-5; tentative D call: TRBD1 (5 bases). The V gene's germline CDR1 is SGHVS and CDR2 FNYEAQ. This CDR3 contains 16 residues. V dropped 5 bases and J dropped 0 bases, with 16 bases sitting between them.

Comments on this clone: Other DNA sequences from this sample encode an identical CDR3 as well. This chain connects TRBV7-9 to TRBJ1-3; TRBD1 aligns across 8 bases. The germline V gene encodes CDR1 SEHNR and CDR2 FQNEAQ (reference sequence). The V and J ends lost 5 bases and 0 bases, in that order; junction bases with no gene match: 0. This CDR3 region has 14 residues. This CDR3 is CASSGQGSGNTIYF. CDR3 coding DNA: TGTGCCAGCAGCGGACAGGGCTCTGGAAACACCATATATTTT.

This clone occurred many times. The rearrangement links TRBV27 to TRBJ2-7, with 9 bases identical to TRBD2. J gave up 0 bases and V 4 bases, and 7 bases lay outside the gene matches. Germline CDR1 is MNHEY and CDR2 is SMNVEV (reference sequence). The CDR3 has 16 amino acids. CDR3 sequence: CASSSGLARNSYEQYF. CDR3 nucleotide sequence: TGTGCCAGCAGTTCGGGACTAGCCAGAAACTCCTACGAGCAGTACTTC.

This chain uses TRBV14 with TRBJ2-1; unclear D gene. CDR3 length equals 13 residues. Germline CDR1 is SGHDN and CDR2 is FVKESK. V was pared by 3 bases and J by 8 bases, with 11 bases between. The CDR3 DNA sequence: TGTGCCAGCAGCCATGGCCAGGCCCATGAGCAGTTCTTC. Its protein is CASSHGQAHEQFF.

J is TRBJ2-3 and V is TRBV3-1 (or the pseudogene TRBV3-2), with D perhaps matching TRBD1 (6 bases). Germline loops: CDR1 LGHDT, CDR2 YNNKEL (reference sequence). CDR3 length: 16 residues. The germline V and J ends were trimmed by 4 bases and 1 base, with 15 bases remaining between them. The CDR3 is CASSPTQQGRTDTQYF. CDR3 nucleotides: TGTGCCAGCAGCCCGACGCAACAGGGACGCACAGATACGCAGTATTTT.

The count of this clone is one. This sequence joins TRBV13 and TRBJ2-5, with 8 positions matching TRBD2. CDR3 length: 17 residues. The ends lost 4 bases at V and 4 bases at J; junction bases unmatched: 14. The V gene's germline CDR1 is PRHDT and CDR2 FYEKMQ (reference sequence). The CDR3 reads CASSSRGLAGIGETQYF. The CDR3 coding sequence is TGTGCCAGCAGCTCTCGCGGGTTAGCGGGAATCGGAGAGACCCAGTACTTC. Full variable domain (remainder filled in from reference TRBV13 and TRBJ2-5): AAGVIQSPRHLIKEKRETATLKCYPIPRHDTVYWYQQGPGQDPQFLISFYEKMQSDKGSIPDRFSAQQFSDYHSELNMSSLELGDSALYFCASSSRGLAGIGETQYFGPGTRLLVL.

This sequence joins TRBV27 and TRBJ1-6, with 7 positions matching TRBD1. The ends lost 3 bases at V and 4 bases at J; junction bases unmatched: 6. Germline loops: CDR1 MNHEY, CDR2 SMNVEV (reference sequence). The CDR3 covers 16 residues. In DNA, the CDR3 is TGTGCCAGCAGTTTCATGCCGGGACAGTATAATTCACCCCTCCACTTT. Translating gives CASSFMPGQYNSPLHF.

V gene TRBV2 combines with J gene TRBJ1-2, with D unclear. This CDR3 has 12 amino acids. Germline assignment: CDR1 SNHLY and CDR2 FYNNEI. V was cut by 7 bases and J by 2 bases, with 8 bases left in between. CDR3 sequence: CASMSGNYGYTF. The CDR3 DNA reads as TGTGCCAGCATGTCCGGGAACTATGGCTACACCTTC.

V usage is TRBV7-2 and J usage is TRBJ1-1; the D gene is possibly TRBD1 (5 bases). The CDR3 length is 13 residues. Germline V CDR1 and CDR2: SGHTA, FQGNSA. The V gene lost 7 bases and the J gene lost 5 bases, with 14 bases spanning the gap. The CDR3 sequence is CASNSRVGTEAFF. In nucleotides, the CDR3 is TGTGCCAGCAACTCCAGGGTAGGGACTGAAGCTTTCTTT.

The chain uses TRBV6-5 and TRBJ2-1; no reliable D call. Per germline, CDR1 MNHEY and CDR2 SVGAGI. The CDR3 has 12 amino acids. V shed 10 bases and J shed 5 bases, with 12 bases lying between them. The CDR3 is CATLRTNNEQFF. In DNA, the CDR3 is TGTGCCACCCTGCGAACGAACAATGAGCAGTTCTTC.

The rearrangement links TRBV19 to TRBJ1-5; D is unresolved. The germline CDR1 and CDR2 sequences are LNHDA and SQIVND (reference sequence). With 7 bases removed from V and 0 bases from J, the gap between germline ends came to 16 bases. The CDR3 runs 16 residues. Here the CDR3 DNA reads TGTGCCAGTATCCCCCCTGACACCAATAGCAATCAGCCCCAGCATTTT. Protein: CASIPPDTNSNQPQHF.

In DNA, the CDR3 is TGTGCCAGCAGCTCGCGGGAGACTAGCGGGAGCACAGATACGCAGTATTTT. Translating gives CASSSRETSGSTDTQYF. V and J are TRBV7-6 and TRBJ2-3, with TRBD2 matching over 10 bases. This CDR3 has 17 amino acids. Germline assignment: CDR1 SGHVS and CDR2 FNYEAQ. Germline trimming cut 4 bases from V and 0 bases from J; bases unmatched to any gene: 7.

This clone occurred a few times. The CDR3 region has the DNA TGTGCCAGCAGCCGACAGGGGAACACTGAAGCTTTCTTT. Encoded protein: CASSRQGNTEAFF. This rearrangement joins TRBV7-3 to TRBJ1-1; 7 nucleotides match TRBD1. This CDR3 region has 13 residues. V dropped 5 bases and J dropped 1; count of bases not matched to a gene: 1. CDR1 is SGHTA, CDR2 FQGTGA, per germline.

This clone was detected once. The chain combines TRBV19 with TRBJ2-7, with a possible D match to TRBD1 (5 bases). The ends were cut back, 1 base at V and 3 bases at J, with 16 bases in the middle. Germline V gene data show CDR1 as LNHDA and CDR2 as SQIVND (reference sequence). CDR3 length: 16 residues. In nucleotides, the CDR3 is TGTGCCAGTAGTATAGGGCCTGGGGCGTTAGACTACGAGCAGTACTTC. Its translation is CASSIGPGALDYEQYF.

This rearrangement joins TRBV7-3 to TRBJ2-1, with 9 bases fitting TRBD1. V shed 5 bases and J 2 bases; nucleotides not matched to a gene: 7. The length of the CDR3 is 16 residues. Per germline, CDR1 SGHTA and CDR2 FQGTGA. The CDR3 coding sequence is TGTGCCAGCAGCCCACAGGACAGGGGTACCTACAATGAGCAGTTCTTC. Amino acid sequence: CASSPQDRGTYNEQFF.

The V gene is TRBV5-1, the J gene TRBJ2-5; TRBD2 matches 9 bases. The CDR3 covers 16 residues. V trimming: 0 bases; J trimming: 0 bases; junction bases outside the gene matches: 3. Germline CDR1 and CDR2: SGHRS and YFSETQ. CDR3 DNA sequence: TGCGCCAGCAGCTTGGGGGCGGGAGGGGACCAAGAGACCCAGTACTTC. Translation: CASSLGAGGDQETQYF.

About this clone itself: Other DNA sequences in this specimen translate into the identical CDR3. The V gene is TRBV28, the J gene TRBJ1-2; D is possibly TRBD1 (5 bases). V lost 1 base to trimming and J lost 5 bases, with 5 bases between them. Germline loops: CDR1 MDHEN, CDR2 SYDVKM. This CDR3 has 12 amino acids. CDR3 loop: CASSLSGYGYTF. CDR3 nucleotides: TGTGCCAGCAGTTTATCAGGGTATGGCTACACCTTC.

CDR3: CASSYSRAVNTGELFF. The CDR3 DNA is TGTGCCAGCAGTTACTCTCGAGCGGTGAACACCGGGGAGCTGTTTTTT. The chain has TRBV6-5 and TRBJ2-2; D might be TRBD2 (5 bases). The CDR3 length is 16 residues. The V gene lost 0 bases and the J gene lost 1 base, with 9 bases spanning the gap. Germline V gene data show CDR1 as MNHEY and CDR2 as SVGAGI.

This clone was counted between two and nine times. The chain uses TRBV6-5 and TRBJ1-2; a weak D match, TRBD1 (6 bases). Trimming removed 10 bases at V and 4 bases at J, with 16 bases between. In germline, CDR1 is MNHEY, CDR2 SVGAGI. The CDR3 has 13 residues. The CDR3 protein is CATTTGSGYGYTF. Written as DNA, the CDR3 is TGTGCCACCACTACAGGGTCTGGCTATGGCTACACCTTC.

V is TRBV9 and J is TRBJ2-2; 7 bases are shared with TRBD1. V lost 9 bases and J lost 4; bases outside the gene matches: 9. The germline V gene has CDR1 SGDLS and CDR2 YYNGEE. The CDR3 covers 14 residues. The CDR3 DNA is TGTGCCACCAGACAGGGAAGTAGCACCGGGGAGCTGTTTTTT. It encodes CATRQGSSTGELFF.

This clone was detected only a few times. This chain links TRBV9 with TRBJ2-7; D might be TRBD1 (6 bases). This CDR3 spans 15 amino acids. Germline CDR1 reads SGDLS; CDR2 reads YYNGEE. Trimming took 4 bases from V and 0 from J, leaving 14 bases between them. The CDR3 loop reads CASSMDSRSSYEQYF. In DNA, the CDR3 is TGTGCCAGCAGCATGGACAGTCGTAGCTCCTACGAGCAGTACTTC.